The 8 T cell receptor beta chains listed next were all sequenced from one sample in a study of radiation and T cells in renal cell carcinoma. The assay was immunoSEQ multiplex PCR, and TCRdb's table has in-frame clones only and misses some. Among some 110,000 clones, around 84% were seen once, and the ten largest hold 3%. The time point denotes: baseline pretreatment blood. The treatment is: 15 Gy SBRT to primary tumor, nephrectomy 4 weeks later. The sample was blood, taken from a patient whose treatment included radiotherapy and nephrectomy. The receptor set was obtained from a woman aged 55-69 years with renal cell carcinoma.

V usage is TRBV30 and J usage is TRBJ2-7; TRBD1 matches 9 bases. The V gene's germline CDR1 is GTSNPN and CDR2 SVGIG (reference sequence). V lost 5 bases, J lost 2 bases, and 7 bases stayed unmatched. The CDR3 spans 14 residues. In nucleotides, the CDR3 is TGTGCCTGGGACGCGGGACAGGGAGCCTACGAGCAGTACTTC. It specifies CAWDAGQGAYEQYF.

The rearrangement uses TRBV6-1 and TRBJ1-4; D remains unclear. Germline assignment: CDR1 MNHNS and CDR2 SASEGT. The CDR3 runs to 14 residues. With 6 bases removed from V and 7 bases from J, the gap between germline ends came to 15 bases. CDR3 sequence reads: CASRADTVSEKLFF. CDR3 bases: TGTGCCAGCAGAGCCGATACTGTGAGTGAAAAACTGTTTTTT.

The rearrangement joins TRBV28 to TRBJ1-5; unclear D gene. The germline CDR1 and CDR2 sequences are MDHEN and SYDVKM. The V gene lost 11 bases and the J gene lost 2 bases, with 10 bases spanning the gap. The CDR3 consists of 12 residues. The CDR3 nucleotides read TGTGCCCGTTCCGAGGGCAATCAGCCCCAGCATTTT. Translation gives CARSEGNQPQHF.

V is TRBV7-2 and J is TRBJ2-7; 10 bases map to TRBD2. The V and J ends lost 2 bases and 4 bases, in that order; junction bases with no gene match: 8. This CDR3 spans 16 amino acids. Germline CDR1 is SGHTA and CDR2 is FQGNSA. This CDR3 is CASSLTWTSGRYEQYF. In nucleotides, the CDR3 is TGTGCCAGCAGCTTAACCTGGACTAGCGGCCGTTACGAGCAGTACTTC.

The gene calls are TRBV5-6 and TRBJ1-2; D is unclear. Germline-derived CDR1 and CDR2 are SGHDT and YYEEEE. There are 13 residues in the CDR3. Trimming took 2 bases from V and 7 from J, leaving 12 bases between them. The CDR3 reads CASSLPSGVGYTF. CDR3 nucleotides: TGTGCCAGCAGCTTACCTAGCGGAGTTGGCTACACCTTC.

This clone was counted a few times. The chain joins TRBV6-5 to TRBJ2-1, with TRBD2 as a possible D gene (6 bases). The CDR3 sequence is 12 residues long. Trimming cost V 2 bases and J 8 bases, with 7 bases left between them. Germline V gene sequence: CDR1 MNHEY, CDR2 SVGAGI. This chain's CDR3 is CASSYGGDEQFF. The CDR3 DNA sequence: TGTGCCAGCAGTTACGGAGGGGATGAGCAGTTCTTC.

The rearrangement joins TRBV5-1 to TRBJ2-2; 12 bases match TRBD1. The CDR3 has 18 residues. CDR1 is SGHRS, CDR2 YFSETQ, per germline. Germline trimming cut 0 bases from V and 5 bases from J; bases unmatched to any gene: 8. The CDR3 nucleotides read TGCGCCAGCAGCTTGGGACCCCCGGGACAGGGGGCGACCGGGGAGCTGTTTTTT. Protein sequence: CASSLGPPGQGATGELFF.

The V call is TRBV27, the J call TRBJ1-2; D gene unclear. Germline-derived CDR1 and CDR2 are MNHEY and SMNVEV (reference sequence). The CDR3 sequence is 13 residues long. V was trimmed by 2 bases and J by 2 bases, leaving 6 bases between them. DNA of the CDR3: TGTGCCAGCAGTTTAAAGGGAAACTATGGCTACACCTTC. It translates to CASSLKGNYGYTF.